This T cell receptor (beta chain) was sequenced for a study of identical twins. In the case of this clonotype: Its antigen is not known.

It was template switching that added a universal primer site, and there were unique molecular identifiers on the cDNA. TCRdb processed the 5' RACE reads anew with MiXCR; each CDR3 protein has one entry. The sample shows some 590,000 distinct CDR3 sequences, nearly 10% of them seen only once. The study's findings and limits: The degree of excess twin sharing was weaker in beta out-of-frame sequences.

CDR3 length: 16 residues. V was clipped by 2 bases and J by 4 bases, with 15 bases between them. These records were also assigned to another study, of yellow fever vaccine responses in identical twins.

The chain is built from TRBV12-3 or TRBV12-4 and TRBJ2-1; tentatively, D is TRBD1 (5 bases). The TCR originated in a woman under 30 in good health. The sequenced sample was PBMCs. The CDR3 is CASSLSTAPMYNEQFF. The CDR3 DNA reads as TGTGCCAGCAGTTTATCGACAGCCCCAATGTACAATGAGCAGTTCTTC.